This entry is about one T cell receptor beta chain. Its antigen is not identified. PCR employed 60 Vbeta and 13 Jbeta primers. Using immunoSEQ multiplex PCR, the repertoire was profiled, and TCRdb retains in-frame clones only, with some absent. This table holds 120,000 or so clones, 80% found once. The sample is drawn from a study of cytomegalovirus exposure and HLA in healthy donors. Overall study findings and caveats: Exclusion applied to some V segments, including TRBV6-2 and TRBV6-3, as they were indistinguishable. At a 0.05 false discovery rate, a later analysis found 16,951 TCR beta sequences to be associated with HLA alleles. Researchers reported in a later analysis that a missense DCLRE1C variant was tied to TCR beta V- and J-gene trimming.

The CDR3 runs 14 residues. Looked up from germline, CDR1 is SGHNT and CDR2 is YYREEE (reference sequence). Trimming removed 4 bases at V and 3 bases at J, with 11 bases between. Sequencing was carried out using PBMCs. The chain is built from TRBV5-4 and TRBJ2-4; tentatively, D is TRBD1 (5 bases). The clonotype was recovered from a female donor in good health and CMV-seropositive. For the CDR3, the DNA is TGTGCCAGCAGCCGACAGACGGACAAAAACATTCAGTACTTC. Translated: CASSRQTDKNIQYF.